This note documents a single T cell receptor beta chain sequence. Its antigen remains unknown. This entry belongs to a study of lymphopenia after photon versus proton radiotherapy. The study's findings and limits: After lymphocyte nadir, photon-treated repertoires showed oligoclonal expansion, especially CD8+ Temra. Only patients who died were analyzed for survival; proton advantage is unproven. Post-nadir TCR diversity decline inversely tracked overall survival among those who died. Proton therapy kept repertoires fairly stable, unlike photons, which gained effector/memory cells.

TCRdb's table, derived via immunoSEQ multiplex PCR, lists solely in-frame clones and lacks some. This table has 40,000 to 45,000 clones, about 86% appearing once. V was pared by 7 bases and J by 11 bases, with 6 bases of the junction left unmatched. Germline values: CDR1 MDHEN, CDR2 SYDVKM. This CDR3 comprises 11 residues. This chain links TRBV28 with TRBJ1-1; 8 positions match TRBD1. The TCR originated in a woman aged 70-85 years with pancreatic cancer. Some clones in this sample may be carry-over from other donors' samples. The sample in question was peripheral blood, obtained from a patient treated with proton-based radiotherapy. The CDR3 region has the DNA TGTGCCAGCACTAAGGACAGGGCTGCTTTCTTT. It specifies CASTKDRAAFF. Filled out from reference TRBV28 and TRBJ1-1, the complete variable domain reads DVKVTQSSRYLVKRTGEKVFLECVQDMDHENMFWYRQDPGLGLRLIYFSYDVKMKEKGDIPEGYSVSREKKERFSLILESASTNQTSMYLCASTKDRAAFFGQGTRLTVV.